These 6 T cell receptor beta chains were sequenced from one sample in a study of a mutant IDH1 vaccine in newly diagnosed glioma. The time point was: baseline, week 1 (first vaccination visit). Treatment noted: pre-vaccination baseline after standard-of-care therapy. Libraries were prepared by immunoSEQ multiplex PCR; TCRdb keeps only in-frame clonotypes and omits some of them. The sample shows 55,000 to 70,000 clones, just over 85% of them seen only once. The sequencing used PBMCs, collected from a glioma patient treated with radiotherapy, temozolomide or both. These receptors all stem from a man aged 25 to 40 with glioma.

This chain links TRBV4-1 with TRBJ1-6, with D hard to call. Per the germline V gene, CDR1 is MGHRA and CDR2 is YSYEKL. Trimming removed 0 bases at V and 7 bases at J, with 16 bases between. The CDR3 is made up of 17 amino acids. The DNA of the CDR3 is TGCGCCAGCAGCCAAGATATGCAGCCTCAAGGGAATTCACCCCTCCACTTT. Amino acids: CASSQDMQPQGNSPLHF.

V is TRBV28 and J is TRBJ2-1; D gene uncertain. The germline V gene encodes CDR1 MDHEN and CDR2 SYDVKM. The CDR3 has 12 residues. Between the trimmed V and J ends, which lost 8 bases and 6 bases, there was a span of 11 bases. CDR3 amino acids: CASASGSNEQFF. In nucleotides, the CDR3 is TGTGCCAGCGCTAGTGGGTCCAATGAGCAGTTCTTC.

This clone has only a few counts. The chain links TRBV5-4 to TRBJ1-1; D remains unclear. In germline, CDR1 is SGHNT, CDR2 YYREEE (reference sequence). V was shortened by 3 bases and J by 10 bases, with 22 bases between the two germline ends. This CDR3 region has 15 residues. The CDR3 here is CASSSLSGPVGGAFF. CDR3 sequence (DNA): TGTGCCAGCAGCTCACTAAGTGGACCGGTCGGTGGAGCTTTCTTT.

The V gene is TRBV19, the J gene TRBJ2-2; D is unresolved. This CDR3 contains 12 residues. The V end lost 5 bases, the J end lost 5 bases, and 6 bases lay between the germline ends. Per the germline V gene, CDR1 is LNHDA and CDR2 is SQIVND (reference sequence). The CDR3 here is CASSWGTGELFF. For the CDR3, the DNA is TGTGCCAGTAGTTGGGGAACCGGGGAGCTGTTTTTT.

The chain has TRBV10-3 and TRBJ1-6; D gene ambiguous. V was trimmed by 0 bases and J by 2 bases, leaving 8 bases between them. The CDR3 runs to 16 residues. Germline CDR1 is ENHRY and CDR2 is SYGVKD. Written as DNA, the CDR3 is TGTGCCATCAGTGAGTCGCAGAAAACCTATAATTCACCCCTCCACTTT. Translated, it gives CAISESQKTYNSPLHF.

The chain recombines TRBV7-6 with TRBJ2-3, with D unresolved. The length of the CDR3 is 14 residues. The V gene's germline CDR1 is SGHVS and CDR2 FNYEAQ. V was cut by 4 bases and J by 4 bases, with 12 bases left in between. The CDR3: CASSSPLEPDTQYF. CDR3 DNA sequence: TGTGCCAGCAGCTCTCCACTGGAACCAGATACGCAGTATTTT.